The present T cell receptor beta chain was sequenced within a study of T cell repertoires in cytomegalovirus infection. Study-level background: Through public TCR beta signatures, both CMV infection and matching HLA type were indicated. Study observations and caveats: Within the response measured ex vivo, HLA-C-restricted CMV-specific TCR beta clonotypes were dominant.

This clonotype was observed a handful of times. Its antigen is currently unknown. The J segment lost 1 base and the V segment lost 5 bases, leaving 10 bases of the junction unmatched. Germline assignment: CDR1 SGHVT and CDR2 SQSDAQ. The CDR3 totals 16 residues. TCRdb re-analysed the reads in MiXCR, keeping a single row per CDR3 protein. Among some 600,000 distinct CDR3 sequences listed, approximately 25% were seen once. Sequenced: CD8+ T cells from PBMCs. The sequence was collected from a human donor in good health (CMV status not recorded). Some clones in this sample may be carry-over from other donors' samples. The V and J genes are TRBV7-4 and TRBJ2-7; 8 bases are a match to TRBD1. For the CDR3, the DNA is TGTGCCAGCAGCACGGTTGACAGGGGTGCGTCCTACGAGCAGTACTTC. Translated: CASSTVDRGASYEQYF.